This paragraph covers one TCR beta chain sequence. V lost 1 base and J 1 base, leaving 11 bases between the germline ends. There are 15 residues in the CDR3. Per germline, CDR1 MNHEY and CDR2 SMNVEV (reference sequence). These data belong to a study of identical twins. TCRdb reprocessed the 5' RACE reads via MiXCR and lists one record per CDR3 protein. This table holds some 1,700,000 distinct CDR3 sequences, under 35% found once. The donors were all healthy and Caucasian. Sequencing was performed on cord blood. The V gene is TRBV27, the J gene TRBJ2-7; TRBD1 might be the D (6 bases). The source is a newborn girl in good health. The CDR3 nucleotides read TGTGCCAGCAGTTTATTACCGGGACAATCCTACGAGCAGTACTTC. Translated: CASSLLPGQSYEQYF.